The TCR beta chain described here comes from a study of T cells in Graves' hyperthyroidism and ophthalmopathy (dated by TCRdb to the late 2010s). A note on the overall study: Peripheral blood samples were taken at initial diagnosis, before any treatment was given. To identify TCR V-J signatures that set the groups apart, the researchers used a discovery cohort of roughly 100 patients, made up of fewer than 50 with Graves' ophthalmopathy and around 58 with stable Graves' hyperthyroidism. An independent validation cohort of around 19 hyperthyroidism patients and about 15 patients who later progressed to ophthalmopathy tested prospective prediction of ophthalmopathy. The roughly 100 discovery patients were divided at random into training and test sets in a 7:3 ratio. The paper describes TCR Vbeta CDR3 sequencing of 135 peripheral blood samples, made up of some 40 ophthalmopathy patients, approximately 73 hyperthyroidism patients and 17 progressor patients. After sampling, hyperthyroidism patients received methimazole starting at 30 mg daily, and ophthalmopathy patients received high-dose intravenous methylprednisolone. In addition, the study compared T-cell repertoires in thyroid tissue and in blood from several Graves' hyperthyroidism patients.

Results the study describes overall, beyond this receptor: No statistical method was used to fix the sample size in advance, and group allocation was not hidden from the investigators. Most expanded thyroid clonotypes (frequency above 0.001) were also found in blood, which suggests that blood repertoires may mirror thyroid immune responses. In validation, the model predicted progression to ophthalmopathy with about 71% sensitivity and 72% to 85% specificity, a median of 6.5 months before onset. Ophthalmopathy was separated from stable hyperthyroidism by a 13 V-J signature model, with approximately 86% sensitivity and just over 81% specificity obtained in cross-validation and 80%/75% obtained in testing.

The TCR beta CDR3 regions were amplified from RNA transcripts. The first round of RT-PCR for the TCR CDR3 was performed with the HTBI primer set and the Qiagen OneStep RT-PCR kit. Libraries were constructed in a second round of multiplex PCR, after which size selection and purification were performed. Sequencing of the libraries was done on an Illumina HiSeq2000 using paired-end 100 bp reads. In the paper's pipeline: SOAPnuke was used to process the raw data, throwing out any read that contained adapters or uncalled bases, had a mean Phred below 15, or lacked an exact constant-primer or identifier match. COPE v1.2.5 was used to merge the high-quality paired reads, and each unique nucleotide sequence was defined as a clonotype. MiTCR v1.1 was used to align the clonotypes against IMGT TRBV, TRBD and TRBJ reference segments. Only V-J combinations with frequency above 0.0001, covering 99% to 99.2% of repertoires, were analysed. A TCS score was defined as the ratio between F50 (clonal expansion) and ExV (chaos), using BLOSUM62-based TCRdist between CDR3 peptides within each V-J. Welch's t-statistics and random forest reduced some 510 V-J features to 10 to 15, which were used in a naive Bayes classifier (R e1071). The similarity between thyroid and blood repertoires was quantified using the Morisita-Horn index. TCRdb trimmed public reads at Q25 via fastp, called clones via MiXCR and kept in-frame beta chains. Identical CDR3 proteins give one entry, which carries the most common genes and DNA. The V and J calls shown here were made by TCRdb, not taken from the authors' results. This sample has 600,000 to 800,000 distinct CDR3 sequences in its table, and approximately 36% of those were observed once. About a third of the sample is in the top ten clones.

Counted from cysteine to phenylalanine, this CDR3 has 13 amino acids. Only the CDR3 DNA is retained, 39 bases long and in frame from the first base. CDR1 and CDR2 were assigned from the germline V gene as SNHLY and FYNNEI. Trimming costs V 5 bases and J 3 bases, and their ends lie 10 bases apart. Stable Graves' hyperthyroidism was defined as no progression to ophthalmopathy during 18 months of follow-up. Hyperthyroidism patients were newly diagnosed, with disease duration under 2 months, and aged 18 to 65 years. Patients with uncontrolled infections, other autoimmune diseases, pregnancy or lactation were excluded. Diagnoses were based on clinical symptoms, serum thyroxine and TRAb, thyroid ultrasound and orbital computed tomography. PBMCs were isolated from about 10 ml of fresh peripheral blood by Ficoll-Paque density gradient centrifugation. Total RNA was extracted with Trizol reagent, and quality was checked on an Agilent 2100 Bioanalyzer.

This clonotype was picked up many times. Its antigen remains unidentified. Base qualities were left out, and no much larger clone turns up one base away. The TCR was taken from a woman aged 40 to 50 with Graves' hyperthyroidism. The material sequenced was blood. The receptor chain draws on TRBV2 and TRBJ1-1; no D segment can be confidently identified. The CDR3 region: CASSYQPYTEAFF. Read as DNA, the sequence is TGTGCCAGCAGTTACCAGCCCTACACTGAAGCTTTCTTT.